These 32 T cell receptor beta chains were all obtained from the same sample, sequenced in a study of read filtering for tumor transcriptome and immune sequencing. This library used about 400 ng RNA and molecular barcoded adaptors spanning alpha/delta and beta/gamma chains. Each CDR3 protein is one row after TCRdb ran MiXCR on the reads. The sample includes 60,000 to 80,000 distinct CDR3 sequences, approximately 14% of them seen just once. The material sequenced was a population of CD138-negative cells sorted from bone marrow. The receptors were sampled from a donor aged 40 or older with multiple myeloma.

This clonotype was counted at least ten times. J is TRBJ1-5 and V is TRBV12-3 or TRBV12-4; TRBD1 matches at 8 bases. There are 14 residues in the CDR3. J was trimmed by 2 bases and V by 4 bases; bases with no gene match: 1. CDR3 nucleotides: TGTGCCAGCAGTTCGACAGGGGGCAATCAGCCCCAGCATTTT. Amino acids: CASSSTGGNQPQHF.

This clonotype was seen at least ten times. The chain recombines TRBV7-2 with TRBJ1-1; the D gene is possibly TRBD1 (5 bases). V shed 1 base and J shed 4 bases, with 10 bases lying between them. This CDR3 is 14 amino acids long. Germline V gives CDR1 SGHTA, CDR2 FQGNSA. The CDR3 nucleotides are TGTGCCAGCAGCTTAGATATGGGGGGCACTGAAGCTTTCTTT. Translation: CASSLDMGGTEAFF.

This clonotype occurred many times. The chain links TRBV28 to TRBJ2-1, with no clear D. Germline values: CDR1 MDHEN, CDR2 SYDVKM. Trimming shortened V by 8 bases and J by 10 bases, and 15 bases separated the two germline ends. This CDR3 is 12 amino acids long. CDR3 DNA: TGTGCCAGCTTAACGCGGATGGGGGAGCAGTTCTTC. This translates into CASLTRMGEQFF.

This clonotype was observed many times. CDR3 bases: TGCAGTGCTAGAGATTTCGGGAGGGCCACCTACGAGCAGTACTTC. It translates to CSARDFGRATYEQYF. This chain links TRBV20-1 with TRBJ2-7; 8 nucleotides align to TRBD2. J lost 2 bases, V lost 0 bases, and 6 bases had no gene match. Germline assignment: CDR1 DFQATT and CDR2 SNEGSKA (reference sequence). The CDR3 is 15 amino acids.

Turning to this clonotype: It may be a read error: a sequence one base away is much more abundant. The V call is TRBV29-1, the J call TRBJ2-3; D possibly corresponds to TRBD1 (6 bases). Germline-derived CDR1 and CDR2 are SQVTM and ANQGSEA. This CDR3 is 13 amino acids long. In DNA form, the CDR3 reads TGCAGCGTTGGGCGGACAGACACAGATACGCCGTATTTT. This translates into CSVGRTDTDTPYF.

As regards this clonotype: An end of the junction differs from the germline gene, which may be a read error. The chain links TRBV7-2 to TRBJ2-2, with a tentative D call TRBD2 (6 bases). The CDR3 runs 15 residues. Germline CDR1 is SGHTA and CDR2 is FQGNSA. Here the CDR3 reads CASSFGGKNTGELIF. The CDR3 DNA follows: TGTGCCAGCAGCTTTGGCGGGAAGAACACCGGGGAGCTGATTTTT.

This clonotype has a count of ten or more. V and J are TRBV28 and TRBJ1-5; D is possibly TRBD1 (5 bases). This CDR3 has 16 residues. Germline assignment: CDR1 MDHEN and CDR2 SYDVKM. The ends were cut back, 3 bases at V and 3 bases at J, with 15 bases in the middle. The CDR3 DNA is TGTGCCAGCAGTTTTTGGGACCGGCAGTCCAATCAGCCCCAGCATTTT. It specifies CASSFWDRQSNQPQHF.

This clonotype was detected ten times or more. The V and J genes are TRBV20-1 and TRBJ2-5, with TRBD1 matching over 8 bases. Trimming at V came to 6 bases and at J to 2 bases, leaving 8 bases not matched to a gene. The germline CDR1 and CDR2 sequences are DFQATT and SNEGSKA (reference sequence). The CDR3 covers 14 residues. The CDR3 sequence: CSAQIGQGQETQYF. The CDR3 DNA reads TGCAGTGCCCAAATAGGACAGGGACAAGAGACCCAGTACTTC.

The gene calls are TRBV12-3 or TRBV12-4 and TRBJ2-7, with 8 nucleotides matching TRBD1. CDR3 length equals 16 residues. The V and J ends lost 5 bases and 3 bases, in that order; junction bases with no gene match: 12. In DNA form, the CDR3 reads TGTGCCAGCAGTACCGCAGGGGACAGGTACGACTACGAGCAGTACTTC. This encodes CASSTAGDRYDYEQYF.

As for this clonotype: Given a much more abundant clone one base away, this may be a read error. The chain uses TRBV7-3 and TRBJ2-1; TRBD2 is a possible D gene (6 bases). Germline V gene data show CDR1 as SGHTA and CDR2 as FQGTGA. V gave up 1 base and J gave up 5 bases, with 15 bases separating them. The CDR3 contains 16 residues. CDR3 in DNA: TGTGCCAGCAGCTTAAACCCTCTATTAGCGGACAATGAGCAGTTCTTC. This codes for CASSLNPLLADNEQFF.

This clonotype was counted only a few times. The chain uses TRBV5-1 and TRBJ2-1, with D possibly matching TRBD2 (6 bases). This CDR3 is 15 amino acids long. In germline, CDR1 is SGHRS, CDR2 YFSETQ. The ends were cut back, 4 bases at V and 2 bases at J, with 13 bases in the middle. The DNA of the CDR3 is TGCGCCAGCAGCGCGACTAGTTTCCCCTACAATGAGCAGTTCTTC. This translates into CASSATSFPYNEQFF.

This clonotype was recorded at least ten times. The rearrangement uses TRBV5-1 and TRBJ2-1, with TRBD2 matching over 7 bases. The trim removed 0 bases at V and 7 bases at J, leaving 10 bases unmatched. Germline CDR1 reads SGHRS; CDR2 reads YFSETQ. The CDR3 loop spans 16 amino acids. CDR3 DNA: TGCGCCAGCAGCTTGGAATGGGGGGGGGTACGGAATGAGCAGTTCTTC. This codes for CASSLEWGGVRNEQFF. The full variable domain, completed using reference TRBV5-1 and TRBJ2-1, is KAGVTQTPRYLIKTRGQQVTLSCSPISGHRSVSWYQQTPGQGLQFLFEYFSETQRNKGNFPGRFSGRQFSNSRSEMNVSTLELGDSALYLCASSLEWGGVRNEQFFGPGTRLTVL.

This clonotype has just a few counts. A much larger clonotype is one base distant, so this may be a read error. The chain carries TRBV7-3 and TRBJ1-6; a possible D gene is TRBD1 (6 bases). V was trimmed by 3 bases and J by 6 bases, leaving 9 bases between them. The CDR3 runs 14 residues. CDR1 and CDR2 from the germline V gene are SGHTA and FQGTGA. CDR3: CASSFGQSNSPLHF. The CDR3 nucleotides read TGTGCCAGCAGCTTCGGACAGAGTAATTCACCCCTCCACTTT.

This clonotype occurred many times. The chain employs TRBV28 and TRBJ2-6; tentative D call: TRBD2 (6 bases). CDR1 and CDR2 from the germline V gene are MDHEN and SYDVKM. The CDR3 contains 18 residues. Trimming stripped 3 bases from V and 0 bases from J, with 15 bases between. CDR3 protein: CASSLRPGLSSGANVLTF. For the CDR3, the DNA is TGTGCCAGCAGTTTGAGGCCGGGACTGAGCTCTGGGGCCAACGTCCTGACTTTC.

This clonotype was detected a few times. The chain carries TRBV7-2 and TRBJ1-1; possibly TRBD1 for D (6 bases). The V end lost 7 bases, the J end lost 1 base, and 16 bases lay between the germline ends. There are 15 residues in the CDR3. Germline assignment: CDR1 SGHTA and CDR2 FQGNSA. As DNA, the CDR3 is TGTGCCAGCAACGACGGGGACACCTGGAACACTGAAGCTTTCTTT. Its translation: CASNDGDTWNTEAFF. Full variable domain (rest looked up from reference TRBV7-2 and TRBJ1-1): GAGVSQSPSNKVTEKGKDVELRCDPISGHTALYWYRQSLGQGLEFLIYFQGNSAPDKSGLPSDRFSAERTGGSVSTLTIQRTQQEDSAVYLCASNDGDTWNTEAFFGQGTRLTVV.

The chain recombines TRBV6-1 with TRBJ2-7; D is undetermined. The CDR3 has 13 amino acids. CDR1 is MNHNS, CDR2 SASEGT, per germline. Trimming cost V 7 bases and J 0 bases, with 10 bases left between them. The CDR3 reads CASTDTSSYEQYF. The CDR3 DNA reads as TGTGCCAGCACTGACACGAGCTCCTACGAGCAGTACTTC.

Ten or more counts support this clonotype. The V and J genes are TRBV29-1 and TRBJ1-3; D remains unclear. Trimming took 7 bases from V and 1 from J, leaving 14 bases between them. This CDR3 is 14 amino acids long. The germline V gene has CDR1 SQVTM and CDR2 ANQGSEA. As DNA, the CDR3 is TGCAGCGCCGGCCTTGGGCAATCTGGAAACACCATATATTTT. Its protein product is CSAGLGQSGNTIYF.

About this clonotype itself: Since no conserved phenylalanine or tryptophan closes the CDR3, a read error is the likely cause. The CDR3 region is CAWSSGFTEAFS. The CDR3 DNA is TGTGCCTGGAGTTCGGGTTTCACTGAAGCTTTCTCT. The J gene is TRBJ1-1, the V gene TRBV30; D is uncertain. The ends were cut back, 2 bases at V and 4 bases at J, with 8 bases in the middle. Per the germline V gene, CDR1 is GTSNPN and CDR2 is SVGIG (reference sequence). The CDR3 is 12 amino acids.

The chain joins TRBV12-5 to TRBJ2-2; TRBD2 is a possible D gene (5 bases). With 5 bases removed from V and 6 bases from J, the gap between germline ends came to 19 bases. CDR1 is LGHNT and CDR2 is FRNRAP in the germline V gene. The CDR3 contains 16 residues. CDR3 coding DNA: TGTGCTAGTGGTGCGCGGGTGACGACGGGTCCCGGGGAGCTGTTTTTT. It codes for CASGARVTTGPGELFF.

This clonotype was seen at least ten times. This chain joins TRBV28 and TRBJ2-5; no clear D gene. Trimming stripped 2 bases from V and 1 base from J, with 8 bases between. Germline CDR1 reads MDHEN; CDR2 reads SYDVKM. CDR3 length: 14 amino acids. CDR3 residues: CASSLPQIQETQYF. The CDR3 DNA is TGTGCCAGCAGTTTACCCCAGATCCAAGAGACCCAGTACTTC.

The table lists this clonotype with many counts. The CDR3 loop is CASRPGREGYNEQFF. The CDR3 DNA sequence: TGTGCCAGCAGGCCGGGGCGGGAGGGCTACAATGAGCAGTTCTTC. The chain couples TRBV12-3 or TRBV12-4 to TRBJ2-1; 9 positions match TRBD2. This CDR3 region has 15 residues. Trimming cost V 6 bases and J 3 bases; bases outside gene matches: 6.

Concerning this clonotype: With a much larger clone just one base away, this may be a read error. Because the CDR3 is missing its conserved closing phenylalanine or tryptophan, this is likely a read error. This chain connects TRBV29-1 to TRBJ2-7; 9 bases line up with TRBD1. The CDR3 consists of 13 residues. The germline CDR1 and CDR2 sequences are SQVTM and ANQGSEA. V gave up 4 bases and J gave up 4 bases; unmatched junction bases: 5. As DNA, the CDR3 is TGCAGCGTTGGACCGGGACAGGGATACGAGCAGTACCTC. Its protein product is CSVGPGQGYEQYL.

This clonotype was counted many times. The chain has TRBV7-2 and TRBJ2-1, with no clear D. CDR3 length equals 14 residues. V was pared by 2 bases and J by 9 bases, with 14 bases between. In germline, CDR1 is SGHTA, CDR2 FQGNSA. CDR3 sequence: CASSLIKGISEQFF. The CDR3 nucleotides are TGTGCCAGCAGCTTAATCAAGGGAATAAGTGAGCAGTTCTTC. The whole variable domain, remainder taken from reference TRBV7-2 and TRBJ2-1, is GAGVSQSPSNKVTEKGKDVELRCDPISGHTALYWYRQSLGQGLEFLIYFQGNSAPDKSGLPSDRFSAERTGGSVSTLTIQRTQQEDSAVYLCASSLIKGISEQFFGPGTRLTVL.

There are many counts of this clonotype. The genes are TRBV27 and TRBJ2-2; the match to TRBD2 covers 12 bases. CDR1 is MNHEY and CDR2 is SMNVEV in the germline V gene (reference sequence). Unmatched junction bases numbered 11, after V lost 5 bases and J lost 7 bases. There are 17 residues in the CDR3. The chain's CDR3 is CASSHFGLAGMSGELFF. For the CDR3, the DNA is TGTGCCAGCAGTCACTTCGGACTAGCGGGAATGAGCGGGGAGCTGTTTTTT.

This clonotype was recorded many times. V is TRBV19 and J is TRBJ2-6, with D unclear. The V end was cut by 4 bases, the J end by 1 base, with 17 bases between. The CDR3 runs 18 residues. Germline CDR1 reads LNHDA; CDR2 reads SQIVND (reference sequence). The CDR3 DNA follows: TGTGCCAGTAGTACGGCGGCCAGTTTAAGATCTGGGGCCAACGTCCTGACTTTC. It is translated as CASSTAASLRSGANVLTF.

In its sample, this clonotype was seen many times. The V and J genes are TRBV28 and TRBJ1-1; 10 bases map to TRBD1. Germline-derived CDR1 and CDR2 are MDHEN and SYDVKM. The junction had 17 bases not matched to a gene; V was cut back by 5 bases and J by 8 bases. The CDR3 has 17 residues. CDR3 residues: CASSRRYSRGTGAEAFF. The DNA of the CDR3 is TGTGCCAGCAGTAGACGCTACTCCCGTGGGACAGGGGCCGAAGCTTTCTTT.

This chain uses TRBV21-1 with TRBJ2-7; the table calls TRBD2, which could not be checked here. TRBV21-1 is recorded as a pseudogene. The length of the CDR3 is 16 residues. CDR3 DNA: TGTGCCAGCAGTCAGAGTATGGCTAGCGGGAGCTACGAGCAGTACTTC. It specifies CASSQSMASGSYEQYF.

This clonotype was detected only a few times. The chain links TRBV29-1 to TRBJ2-3; 11 bases align to TRBD2. The V gene end was trimmed by 3 bases and the J gene end by 4 bases; junction bases not matched to a gene: 6. The germline gives CDR1 SQVTM, CDR2 ANQGSEA. The CDR3 runs 15 residues. CDR3 loop: CSVEWASGRPDTQYF. The CDR3 bases are TGCAGCGTTGAGTGGGCTAGCGGGAGGCCAGATACGCAGTATTTT.

In its sample, this clonotype was seen many times. The chain joins TRBV20-1 to TRBJ1-1, with a possible D match to TRBD1 (6 bases). Germline V CDR1 and CDR2: DFQATT, SNEGSKA (reference sequence). This CDR3 has 16 amino acids. The V and J ends lost 3 bases and 0 bases respectively, with 17 bases between them. The CDR3 sequence is CSASAGAVRVNTEAFF. The CDR3 region has the DNA TGCAGTGCTAGCGCGGGGGCAGTAAGGGTGAACACTGAAGCTTTCTTT.

This clonotype was counted many times. The J gene is TRBJ2-1, the V gene TRBV20-1, with TRBD2 matching over 8 bases. From germline, CDR1 is DFQATT and CDR2 SNEGSKA (reference sequence). The V segment lost 3 bases and the J segment 2 bases; nucleotides outside the gene matches: 15. The CDR3 totals 18 residues. CDR3 DNA: TGCAGTGCTAGTAGTGGGTTCTCGGGACTAGAGACCTACAATGAGCAGTTCTTC. Its protein product is CSASSGFSGLETYNEQFF.

This clonotype showed up just a few times. A single base separates this from a much larger clone, so it may be a read error. This rearrangement joins TRBV29-1 to TRBJ2-1, with D maybe TRBD1 (5 bases). The CDR3 extends over 14 amino acids. Germline V gene sequence: CDR1 SQVTM, CDR2 ANQGSEA. The CDR3 nucleotides are TGCGGCGTTGGGGCTTCCATAGGGGCTACTGAGCAGTTCTTC. Translating it yields CGVGASIGATEQFF.

Points on this clonotype: With a much larger clone just one base away, this may be a read error. The chain combines TRBV11-2 with TRBJ2-1, with 9 bases fitting TRBD1. Germline CDR1 SGHAT, CDR2 FQNNGV. J gave up 9 bases and V 5 bases, and 14 bases lay outside the gene matches. The CDR3 loop spans 16 amino acids. The CDR3 bases are TGTGCCAGCAGCCTAAGGACAGGGGCGAAACGGGGTGAGCAGTTCTTC. Residues: CASSLRTGAKRGEQFF.